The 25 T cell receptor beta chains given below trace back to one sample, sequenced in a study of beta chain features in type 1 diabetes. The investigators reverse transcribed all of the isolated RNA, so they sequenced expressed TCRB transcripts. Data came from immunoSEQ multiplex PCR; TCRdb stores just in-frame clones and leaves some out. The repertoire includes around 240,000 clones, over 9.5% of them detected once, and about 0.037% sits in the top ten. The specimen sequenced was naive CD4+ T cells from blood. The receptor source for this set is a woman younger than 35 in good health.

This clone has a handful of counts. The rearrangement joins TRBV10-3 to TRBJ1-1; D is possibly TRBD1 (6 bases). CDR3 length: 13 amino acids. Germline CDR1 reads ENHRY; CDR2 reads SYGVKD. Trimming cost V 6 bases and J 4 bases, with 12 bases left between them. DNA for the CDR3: TGTGCCATCAGCCGACAGGAATCCACTGAAGCTTTCTTT. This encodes CAISRQESTEAFF.

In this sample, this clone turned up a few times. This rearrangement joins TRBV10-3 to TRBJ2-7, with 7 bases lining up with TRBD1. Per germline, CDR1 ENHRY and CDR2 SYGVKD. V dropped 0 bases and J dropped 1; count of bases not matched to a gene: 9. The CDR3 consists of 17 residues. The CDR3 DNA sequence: TGTGCCATCAGTGAGTCGACCGGGGACAGCCCGTCCTACGAGCAGTACTTC. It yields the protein CAISESTGDSPSYEQYF.

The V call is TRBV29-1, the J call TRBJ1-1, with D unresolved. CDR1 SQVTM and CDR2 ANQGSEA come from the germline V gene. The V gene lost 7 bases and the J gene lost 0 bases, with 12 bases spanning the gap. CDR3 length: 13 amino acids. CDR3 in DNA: TGCAGCGGCCAACGGGTGATGAACACTGAAGCTTTCTTT. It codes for CSGQRVMNTEAFF.

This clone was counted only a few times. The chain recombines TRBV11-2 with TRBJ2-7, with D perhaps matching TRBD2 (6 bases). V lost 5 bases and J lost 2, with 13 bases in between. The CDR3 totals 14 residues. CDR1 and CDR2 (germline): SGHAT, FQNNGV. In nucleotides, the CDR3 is TGTGCCAGCAGCCGAGCGGGTTCAACCTACGAGCAGTACTTC. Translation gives CASSRAGSTYEQYF.

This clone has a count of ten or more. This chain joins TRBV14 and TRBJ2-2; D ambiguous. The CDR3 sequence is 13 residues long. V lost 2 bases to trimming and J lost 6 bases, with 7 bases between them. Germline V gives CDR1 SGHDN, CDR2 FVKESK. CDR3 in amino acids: CASSQQVSGELFF. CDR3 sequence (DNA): TGTGCCAGCAGCCAACAGGTCTCCGGGGAGCTGTTTTTT.

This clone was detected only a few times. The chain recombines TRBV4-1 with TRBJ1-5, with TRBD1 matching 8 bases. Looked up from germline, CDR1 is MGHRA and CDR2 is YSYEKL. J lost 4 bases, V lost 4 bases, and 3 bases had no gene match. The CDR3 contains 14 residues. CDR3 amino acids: CASSLRQGNQPQHF. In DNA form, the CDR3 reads TGCGCCAGCAGCCTGCGACAGGGGAATCAGCCCCAGCATTTT.

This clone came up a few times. The CDR3 region is CASSPEGSYGYTF. The DNA of the CDR3 is TGTGCCAGCTCACCAGAGGGTTCCTATGGCTACACCTTC. The chain combines TRBV18 with TRBJ1-2, with D unclear. Trimming cost V 2 bases and J 4 bases, with 8 bases left between them. Germline CDR1 reads KGHSH; CDR2 reads LQKENI. The CDR3 extends over 13 amino acids. Full variable domain (remainder filled in from reference TRBV18 and TRBJ1-2): NAGVMQNPRHLVRRRGQEARLRCSPMKGHSHVYWYRQLPEEGLKFMVYLQKENIIDESGMPKERFSAEFPKEGPSILRIQQVVRGDSAAYFCASSPEGSYGYTFGSGTRLTVV.

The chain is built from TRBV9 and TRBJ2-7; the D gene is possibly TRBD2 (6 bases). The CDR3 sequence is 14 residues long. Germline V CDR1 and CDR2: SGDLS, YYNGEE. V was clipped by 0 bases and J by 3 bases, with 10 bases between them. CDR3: CASSVGLGGYEQYF. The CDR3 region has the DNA TGTGCCAGCAGCGTAGGTTTGGGAGGCTACGAGCAGTACTTC.

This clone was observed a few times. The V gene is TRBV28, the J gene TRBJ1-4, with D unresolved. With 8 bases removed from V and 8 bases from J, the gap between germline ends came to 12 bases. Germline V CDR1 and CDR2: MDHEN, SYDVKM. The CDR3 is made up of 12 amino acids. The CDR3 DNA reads TGTGCCAGCTACTCCCTGGGCGAAAAACTGTTTTTT. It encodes CASYSLGEKLFF.

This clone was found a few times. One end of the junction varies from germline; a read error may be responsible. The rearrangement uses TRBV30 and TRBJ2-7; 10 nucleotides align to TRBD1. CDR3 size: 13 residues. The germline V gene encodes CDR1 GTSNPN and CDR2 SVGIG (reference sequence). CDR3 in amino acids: CAWSGDRGDEQYF. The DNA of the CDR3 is TGTGCCTGGAGCGGGGACAGGGGCGACGAGCAATACTTC.

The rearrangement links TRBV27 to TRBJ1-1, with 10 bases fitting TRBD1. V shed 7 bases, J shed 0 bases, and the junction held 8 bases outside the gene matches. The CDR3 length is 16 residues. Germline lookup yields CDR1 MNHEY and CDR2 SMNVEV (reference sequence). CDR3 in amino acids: CASTWTGGIMNTEAFF. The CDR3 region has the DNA TGTGCCAGCACATGGACAGGGGGAATCATGAACACTGAAGCTTTCTTT.

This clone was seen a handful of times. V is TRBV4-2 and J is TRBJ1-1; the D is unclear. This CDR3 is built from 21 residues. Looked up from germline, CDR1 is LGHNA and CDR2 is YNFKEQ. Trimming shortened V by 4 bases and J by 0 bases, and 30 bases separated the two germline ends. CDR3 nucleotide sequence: TGTGCCAGCAGCCGACTCCTGATAGACGACACCCGGGAGCTGATGAACACTGAAGCTTTCTTT. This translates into CASSRLLIDDTRELMNTEAFF.

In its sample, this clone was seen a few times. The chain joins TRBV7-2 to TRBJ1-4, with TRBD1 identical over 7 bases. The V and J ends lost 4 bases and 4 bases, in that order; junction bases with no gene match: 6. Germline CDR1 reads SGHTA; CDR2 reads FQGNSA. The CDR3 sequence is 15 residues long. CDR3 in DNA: TGTGCCAGCAGCTCGACACAGGGGTTTAATGAAAAACTGTTTTTT. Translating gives CASSSTQGFNEKLFF. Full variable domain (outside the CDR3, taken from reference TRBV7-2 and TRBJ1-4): GAGVSQSPSNKVTEKGKDVELRCDPISGHTALYWYRQSLGQGLEFLIYFQGNSAPDKSGLPSDRFSAERTGGSVSTLTIQRTQQEDSAVYLCASSSTQGFNEKLFFGSGTQLSVL.

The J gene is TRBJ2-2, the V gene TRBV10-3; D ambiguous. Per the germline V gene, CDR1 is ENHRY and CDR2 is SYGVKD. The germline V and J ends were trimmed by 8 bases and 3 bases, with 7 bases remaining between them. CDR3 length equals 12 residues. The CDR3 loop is CAIGPDTGELFF. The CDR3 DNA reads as TGTGCCATCGGGCCGGACACCGGGGAGCTGTTTTTT.

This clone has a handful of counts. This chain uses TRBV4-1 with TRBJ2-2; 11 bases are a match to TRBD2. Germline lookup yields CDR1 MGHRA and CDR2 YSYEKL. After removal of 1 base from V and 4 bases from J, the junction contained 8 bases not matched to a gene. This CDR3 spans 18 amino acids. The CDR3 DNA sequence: TGCGCCAGCAGCCAAGGCGGACTAGCGGGTTTTGGCACCGGGGAGCTGTTTTTT. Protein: CASSQGGLAGFGTGELFF.

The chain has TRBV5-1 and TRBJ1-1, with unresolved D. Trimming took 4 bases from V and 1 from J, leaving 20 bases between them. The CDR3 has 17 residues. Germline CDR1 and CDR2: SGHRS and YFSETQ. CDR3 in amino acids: CASSRAGSPYRNTEAFF. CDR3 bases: TGCGCCAGCAGCCGAGCCGGGTCCCCATACCGGAACACTGAAGCTTTCTTT.

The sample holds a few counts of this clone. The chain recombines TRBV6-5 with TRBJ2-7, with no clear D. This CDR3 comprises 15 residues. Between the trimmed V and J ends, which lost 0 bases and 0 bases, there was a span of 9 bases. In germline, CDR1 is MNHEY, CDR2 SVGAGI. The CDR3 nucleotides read TGTGCCAGCAGTTACTCGTCAGTATACTCCTACGAGCAGTACTTC. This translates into CASSYSSVYSYEQYF.

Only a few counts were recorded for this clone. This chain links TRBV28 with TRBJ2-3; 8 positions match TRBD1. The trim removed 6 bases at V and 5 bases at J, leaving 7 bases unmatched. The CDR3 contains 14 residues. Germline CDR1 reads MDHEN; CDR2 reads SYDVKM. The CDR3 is CASRPTGEGDTQYF. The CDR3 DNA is TGTGCCAGCAGACCGACAGGGGAAGGAGATACGCAGTATTTT.

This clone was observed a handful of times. This CDR3 reads CASSPPQRQGYNEQFF. As DNA, the CDR3 is TGTGCCAGCAGTCCCCCGCAAAGACAGGGGTACAATGAGCAGTTCTTC. This chain connects TRBV27 to TRBJ2-1, with 8 positions matching TRBD1. Germline V gene lookup returns CDR1 MNHEY and CDR2 SMNVEV (reference sequence). The CDR3 runs 16 residues. The J segment lost 4 bases and the V segment lost 5 bases, leaving 10 bases of the junction unmatched.

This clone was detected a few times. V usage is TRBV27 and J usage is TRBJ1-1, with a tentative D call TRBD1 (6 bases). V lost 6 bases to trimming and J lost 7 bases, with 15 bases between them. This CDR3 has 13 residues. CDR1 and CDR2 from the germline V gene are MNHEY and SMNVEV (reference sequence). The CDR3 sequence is CASRPTGLGEAFF. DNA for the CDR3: TGTGCCAGCAGACCTACAGGGCTAGGTGAAGCTTTCTTT.

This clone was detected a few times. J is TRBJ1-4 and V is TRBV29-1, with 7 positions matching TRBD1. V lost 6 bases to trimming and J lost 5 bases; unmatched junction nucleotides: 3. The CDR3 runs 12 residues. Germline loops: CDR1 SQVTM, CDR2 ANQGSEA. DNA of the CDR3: TGCAGCGTCAGACAGGGCAATGAAAAACTGTTTTTT. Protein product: CSVRQGNEKLFF.

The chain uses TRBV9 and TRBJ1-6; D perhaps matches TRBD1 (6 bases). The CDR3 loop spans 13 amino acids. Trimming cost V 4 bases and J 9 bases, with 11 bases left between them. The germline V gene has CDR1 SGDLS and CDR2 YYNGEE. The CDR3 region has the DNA TGTGCCAGCAGCTTACAGGGTAGTTCACCCCTCCACTTT. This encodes CASSLQGSSPLHF.

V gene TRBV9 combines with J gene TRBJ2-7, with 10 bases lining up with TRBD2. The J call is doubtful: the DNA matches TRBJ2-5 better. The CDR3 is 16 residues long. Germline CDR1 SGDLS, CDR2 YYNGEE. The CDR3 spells CASSVDLAGDQETQYF. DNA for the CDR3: TGTGCCAGCAGCGTAGATCTAGCGGGAGATCAAGAGACCCAGTACTTC.

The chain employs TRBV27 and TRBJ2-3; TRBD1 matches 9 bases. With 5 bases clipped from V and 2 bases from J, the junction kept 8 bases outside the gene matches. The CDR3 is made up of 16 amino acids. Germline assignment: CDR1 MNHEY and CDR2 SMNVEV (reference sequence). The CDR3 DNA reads TGTGCCAGCAGTCACCGGGACAGGGATTCCACAGATACGCAGTATTTT. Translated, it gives CASSHRDRDSTDTQYF.

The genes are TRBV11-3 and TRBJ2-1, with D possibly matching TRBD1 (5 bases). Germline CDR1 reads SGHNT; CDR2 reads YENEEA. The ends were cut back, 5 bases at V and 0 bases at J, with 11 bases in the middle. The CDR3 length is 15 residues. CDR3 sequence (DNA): TGTGCCAGCAGCCAAGGGCAGGGCTCCTACAATGAGCAGTTCTTC. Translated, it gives CASSQGQGSYNEQFF.